These 27 T cell receptor beta chains were all obtained from the same sample, sequenced in a study of T cell responses to AZD1222 COVID-19 vaccine. Here immunoSEQ multiplex PCR was the method, and the copy in TCRdb shows in-frame clones only, minus some. The profile covers roughly 200,000 clones, with roughly 94% appearing a single time and around 1.7% taken by the ten largest. The material sequenced was peripheral blood, taken 28 days after the second dose of the MenACWY control vaccine. Every receptor here comes from an adult who received the MenACWY meningococcal vaccine as a control.

This clone was seen only once. This chain uses TRBV29-1 with TRBJ1-5, with a possible D match to TRBD1 (6 bases). Germline CDR1 SQVTM, CDR2 ANQGSEA. This CDR3 region has 13 residues. V lost 6 bases and J 3 bases, leaving 12 bases between the germline ends. CDR3 sequence reads: CSVGQQNNQPQHF. For the CDR3, the DNA is TGCAGCGTCGGACAGCAGAACAATCAGCCCCAGCATTTT.

The V and J genes are TRBV2 and TRBJ2-1, with TRBD2 matching 9 bases. The CDR3 sequence is 15 residues long. The junction had 10 bases not matched to a gene; V was cut back by 3 bases and J by 10 bases. Germline V gives CDR1 SNHLY, CDR2 FYNNEI. Here the CDR3 DNA reads TGTGCCAGCAGTGAGGGCCTAGCGGGGTTCCCCGAGCAGTTCTTC. It translates to CASSEGLAGFPEQFF. Together with reference TRBV2 and TRBJ2-1, the CDR3 gives the full variable domain: EPEVTQTPSHQVTQMGQEVILRCVPISNHLYFYWYRQILGQKVEFLVSFYNNEISEKSEIFDDQFSVERPDGSNFTLKIRSTKLEDSAMYFCASSEGLAGFPEQFFGPGTRLTVL.

The chain is built from TRBV20-1 and TRBJ2-3; no clear D. This CDR3 spans 10 amino acids. V was pared by 6 bases and J by 6 bases, with 7 bases between. The germline gives CDR1 DFQATT, CDR2 SNEGSKA (reference sequence). CDR3 in amino acids: CSAPVDTQYF. The CDR3 DNA reads TGCAGTGCCCCAGTCGATACGCAGTATTTT.

The rearrangement uses TRBV11-2 and TRBJ2-5, with TRBD1 identical over 11 bases. V lost 1 base, J lost 2 bases, and 0 bases stayed unmatched. Looked up from germline, CDR1 is SGHAT and CDR2 is FQNNGV. The CDR3 is 15 amino acids. In DNA form, the CDR3 reads TGTGCCAGCAGCTTAGGGGACAGGGGGCAAGAGACCCAGTACTTC. This encodes CASSLGDRGQETQYF. The entire variable domain, with the rest obtained from reference TRBV11-2 and TRBJ2-5, is as follows: EAGVAQSPRYKIIEKRQSVAFWCNPISGHATLYWYQQILGQGPKLLIQFQNNGVVDDSQLPKDRFSAERLKGVDSTLKIQPAKLEDSAVYLCASSLGDRGQETQYFGPGTRLLVL.

The J gene is TRBJ1-1, the V gene TRBV2, with D uncertain. This CDR3 has 13 amino acids. V lost 6 bases, J lost 3 bases, and 11 bases lay in between. Germline CDR1 is SNHLY and CDR2 is FYNNEI. CDR3 region: CASRGPTDTEAFF. As DNA, the CDR3 is TGTGCCAGCAGGGGCCCGACGGACACTGAAGCTTTCTTT.

This clone was found once. The chain couples TRBV2 to TRBJ1-6; D is unclear. The CDR3 consists of 15 residues. V was clipped by 7 bases and J by 4 bases, with 14 bases between them. Germline CDR1 and CDR2: SNHLY and FYNNEI. CDR3 in amino acids: CASIEEGVYNSPLHF. CDR3 sequence (DNA): TGTGCCAGCATCGAGGAGGGAGTTTATAATTCACCCCTCCACTTT.

The count of this clone is one. This chain uses TRBV7-3 with TRBJ2-2; TRBD2 is a possible D gene (5 bases). Trimming removed 4 bases at V and 5 bases at J, with 11 bases between. The CDR3 is 14 amino acids. Germline assignment: CDR1 SGHTA and CDR2 FQGTGA. This CDR3 is CASSYPPGTGELFF. DNA for the CDR3: TGTGCCAGCAGCTACCCACCGGGGACCGGGGAGCTGTTTTTT. Full variable domain (outside the CDR3, taken from reference TRBV7-3 and TRBJ2-2): GAGVSQTPSNKVTEKGKYVELRCDPISGHTALYWYRQSLGQGPEFLIYFQGTGAADDSGLPNDRFFAVRPEGSVSTLKIQRTERGDSAVYLCASSYPPGTGELFFGEGSRLTVL.

The genes are TRBV5-6 and TRBJ2-1; 9 bases are a match to TRBD2. Germline V gives CDR1 SGHDT, CDR2 YYEEEE. J lost 12 bases, V lost 4 bases, and 23 bases had no gene match. The CDR3 is 18 residues long. CDR3 loop: CASSLRLAELPSRGGQFF. The CDR3 nucleotides are TGTGCCAGCAGCCTGAGACTAGCGGAACTCCCCTCGCGAGGTGGGCAGTTCTTC.

The gene calls are TRBV27 and TRBJ2-1; 11 bases match TRBD2. CDR3 length: 19 residues. J gave up 1 base and V 7 bases, and 15 bases lay outside the gene matches. Looked up from germline, CDR1 is MNHEY and CDR2 is SMNVEV (reference sequence). The CDR3 DNA sequence: TGTGCCAGCATACTCCGGGGTAGCGGGGGGGAAATTTCCTACAATGAGCAGTTCTTC. Residues: CASILRGSGGEISYNEQFF.

This clone was seen a few times. V is TRBV7-8 and J is TRBJ1-1, with D possibly being TRBD1 (5 bases). Trimming shortened V by 5 bases and J by 7 bases, and 14 bases separated the two germline ends. The CDR3 covers 13 residues. Germline V gives CDR1 SGHVS, CDR2 FQNEAQ. CDR3 loop: CASSAGTGDEAFF. The DNA of the CDR3 is TGTGCCAGCAGCGCCGGGACGGGGGATGAAGCTTTCTTT.

This clone was detected only once. In nucleotides, the CDR3 is TGCGCCAGCAGCTTCGAAGAGACCCAGTACTTC. Residues: CASSFEETQYF. The chain employs TRBV5-1 and TRBJ2-5; no firm D call. The CDR3 length is 11 residues. Germline loops: CDR1 SGHRS, CDR2 YFSETQ. Trimming removed 2 bases at V and 3 bases at J, with 2 bases between.

The rearrangement joins TRBV7-2 to TRBJ1-3; 9 bases agree with TRBD1. V lost 5 bases and J lost 2; bases outside the gene matches: 4. Germline loops: CDR1 SGHTA, CDR2 FQGNSA. The CDR3 covers 15 residues. For the CDR3, the DNA is TGTGCCAGCAGCCTGGGACAGGGAGCTGGAAACACCATATATTTT. It specifies CASSLGQGAGNTIYF.

This chain joins TRBV29-1 and TRBJ2-7, with 8 bases that match TRBD1. The junction had 13 bases not matched to a gene; V was cut back by 8 bases and J by 4 bases. The germline V gene encodes CDR1 SQVTM and CDR2 ANQGSEA. This CDR3 spans 14 amino acids. The CDR3 region has the DNA TGCAGCTACACACCCGGACAGGGTACTTACGAGCAGTACTTC. Its protein is CSYTPGQGTYEQYF.

The chain couples TRBV7-9 to TRBJ1-2; 8 nucleotides agree with TRBD1. Trimming removed 0 bases from V and 12 bases from J; junction bases left unmatched: 9. Germline V gene sequence: CDR1 SEHNR, CDR2 FQNEAQ (reference sequence). There are 14 residues in the CDR3. CDR3 DNA sequence: TGTGCCAGCAGCTTAGCTTTGCCGCAGGGGGCGAACACCTTC. The encoded protein is CASSLALPQGANTF.

The CDR3 reads CASSLARGQGNSGNTIYF. CDR3 DNA sequence: TGTGCCAGCAGCTTAGCGAGGGGACAGGGGAACTCTGGAAACACCATATATTTT. The chain uses TRBV7-6 and TRBJ1-3; 10 nucleotides line up with TRBD1. Germline V lookup: CDR1 SGHVS, CDR2 FNYEAQ. The CDR3 length is 18 residues. Losses at the gene ends were 0 bases for V and 0 bases for J; bases not matched to a gene: 5.

V and J are TRBV7-3 and TRBJ2-5; weak D call: TRBD1 (5 bases). There are 13 residues in the CDR3. V was pared by 5 bases and J by 2 bases, with 9 bases between. CDR1 is SGHTA, CDR2 FQGTGA, per germline. The CDR3 DNA is TGTGCCAGCAGCCCAACAGGACAAGAGACCCAGTACTTC. It codes for CASSPTGQETQYF.

Comment on this clone: Other DNA sequences in this sample translate to the same CDR3. The V and J genes are TRBV7-3 and TRBJ2-1, with D perhaps TRBD1 or TRBD2 (6 bases each). The V gene's germline CDR1 is SGHTA and CDR2 FQGTGA. This CDR3 has 15 amino acids. Deletions cut 5 bases from V and 3 bases from J, with 14 bases between. The CDR3 DNA sequence: TGTGCCAGCAGCCGGGACGGGGGCAGCTACAATGAGCAGTTCTTC. It codes for CASSRDGGSYNEQFF.

The chain carries TRBV13 and TRBJ2-2; weak D call: TRBD1 (6 bases). This CDR3 contains 16 residues. CDR1 PRHDT and CDR2 FYEKMQ come from the germline V gene (reference sequence). Trimming took 0 bases from V and 4 from J, leaving 12 bases between them. The CDR3 coding sequence is TGTGCCAGCAGCTTAGGGGTCCAGGGGAGCACCGGGGAGCTGTTTTTT. It codes for CASSLGVQGSTGELFF.

This rearrangement joins TRBV5-6 to TRBJ2-7; D not certain. The germline gives CDR1 SGHDT, CDR2 YYEEEE. This CDR3 has 11 residues. V was cut by 2 bases and J by 5 bases, with 5 bases left in between. CDR3 DNA sequence: TGTGCCAGCAGCTTCTTAGACGAGCAGTACTTC. This gives the protein CASSFLDEQYF.

V and J are TRBV27 and TRBJ1-2; D unresolved. The germline CDR1 and CDR2 sequences are MNHEY and SMNVEV (reference sequence). V shed 5 bases and J shed 7 bases, with 14 bases lying between them. The CDR3 has 13 residues. The DNA for the CDR3 is TGTGCCAGCAGTCCCGGGCCCGGAGGTGGCTACACCTTC. This codes for CASSPGPGGGYTF.

The V and J genes are TRBV15 and TRBJ1-1; D is undetermined. Per germline, CDR1 LNHNV and CDR2 YYDKDF (reference sequence). The CDR3 loop spans 14 amino acids. Trimming removed 6 bases at V and 1 base at J, with 12 bases between. The CDR3 protein is CATSSGGQNTEAFF. CDR3 bases: TGTGCCACCAGTTCAGGCGGTCAGAACACTGAAGCTTTCTTT.

The chain carries TRBV7-2 and TRBJ1-1; D possibly corresponds to TRBD1 (6 bases). V was cut by 2 bases and J by 0 bases, with 10 bases left in between. Germline lookup yields CDR1 SGHTA and CDR2 FQGNSA. The CDR3 contains 15 residues. The CDR3 here is CASSLWAGVNTEAFF. CDR3 DNA: TGTGCCAGCAGCTTATGGGCAGGGGTGAACACTGAAGCTTTCTTT. Drawing the rest from reference TRBV7-2 and TRBJ1-1, the complete variable domain is GAGVSQSPSNKVTEKGKDVELRCDPISGHTALYWYRQSLGQGLEFLIYFQGNSAPDKSGLPSDRFSAERTGGSVSTLTIQRTQQEDSAVYLCASSLWAGVNTEAFFGQGTRLTVV.

The gene calls are TRBV30 and TRBJ1-1; D gene unclear. V lost 5 bases and J 0 bases, leaving 13 bases between the germline ends. The CDR3 loop spans 14 amino acids. Per the germline V gene, CDR1 is GTSNPN and CDR2 is SVGIG (reference sequence). For the CDR3, the DNA is TGTGCCTGGGCAAAAGAGGGCCTGAACACTGAAGCTTTCTTT. Its protein product is CAWAKEGLNTEAFF.

The chain carries TRBV5-4 and TRBJ2-2, with TRBD2 matching 14 bases. Germline V CDR1 and CDR2: SGHNT, YYREEE (reference sequence). The CDR3 spans 17 residues. After removal of 4 bases from V and 7 bases from J, the junction contained 9 bases not matched to a gene. As DNA, the CDR3 is TGTGCCAGCAGCGCAGGGACTAGCGGGAGTGGAGGCGGGGAGCTGTTTTTT. Its translation: CASSAGTSGSGGGELFF.

The chain combines TRBV9 with TRBJ2-3, with D possibly matching TRBD2 (7 bases). The V end lost 6 bases, the J end lost 1 base, and 18 bases lay between the germline ends. The CDR3 has 16 residues. Germline V lookup: CDR1 SGDLS, CDR2 YYNGEE. The CDR3 loop is CASTPGGGARTDTQYF. The CDR3, as DNA: TGTGCCAGCACCCCCGGTGGGGGGGCCCGCACAGATACGCAGTATTTT. Based on the CDR3 plus reference TRBV9 and TRBJ2-3, the full variable domain is DSGVTQTPKHLITATGQRVTLRCSPRSGDLSVYWYQQSLDQGLQFLIQYYNGEERAKGNILERFSAQQFPDLHSELNLSSLELGDSALYFCASTPGGGARTDTQYFGPGTRLTVL.

Concerning this clone itself: This CDR3 is also generated by other DNA sequences in the sample. The J gene is TRBJ1-1, the V gene TRBV19; 7 positions match TRBD1. From germline, CDR1 is LNHDA and CDR2 SQIVND (reference sequence). V was pared by 6 bases and J by 1 base, with 5 bases of the junction left unmatched. The CDR3 covers 14 residues. In DNA form, the CDR3 reads TGTGCCAGTAGCGTCGGGACAGCGAACACTGAAGCTTTCTTT. It specifies CASSVGTANTEAFF.

The chain employs TRBV25-1 and TRBJ1-2; D ambiguous. The CDR3 is 12 residues long. Germline CDR1 is MGHDK and CDR2 is SYGVNS. V shed 6 bases and J shed 7 bases, with 12 bases lying between them. In nucleotides, the CDR3 is TGTGCCAGCAGGCCCGGGATCGGTGGCTACACCTTC. Amino acid sequence: CASRPGIGGYTF.